These 25 T cell receptor beta chains share one sample of origin, sequenced in a study of a mutant IDH1 vaccine in newly diagnosed glioma (dated by TCRdb to the early 2020s). This specimen's time point label, per the study, means: baseline, week 1 (first vaccination visit). The sample's treatment or condition label is to be understood as: pre-vaccination baseline after standard-of-care therapy. The library was generated by the immunoSEQ multiplex PCR assay. TCRdb holds this immuneACCESS table with in-frame rearrangements only. Some clones are missing; in checked studies, unresolved V genes explain under half, and the rest has no known cause. This sample has about 66,000 clones in its table, and approximately 86% of those were observed once. Jointly, the top ten make up under 3.5% of the sample. Sequencing was performed on PBMCs, taken from a glioma patient treated with radiotherapy, temozolomide or both. These receptors all come from a man aged 25-45 years with glioma.

The chain has TRBV7-2 and TRBJ2-3; D perhaps matches TRBD2 (5 bases). Per the germline V gene, CDR1 is SGHTA and CDR2 is FQGNSA. The CDR3 totals 15 residues. V lost 5 bases and J lost 0, with 12 bases in between. The CDR3, as DNA: TGTGCCAGCAGCCAAGACTACCTCAGCACAGATACGCAGTATTTT. The encoded protein is CASSQDYLSTDTQYF.

The chain carries TRBV6-5 and TRBJ2-7, with D unclear. Germline lookup yields CDR1 MNHEY and CDR2 SVGAGI. V gave up 2 bases and J gave up 1 base, with 12 bases separating them. This CDR3 is 15 amino acids long. The CDR3 coding sequence is TGTGCCAGCAGTTACCTAAAGGGATCATCCTACGAGCAGTACTTC. This sequence encodes CASSYLKGSSYEQYF.

V usage is TRBV6-6 and J usage is TRBJ2-2, with D maybe TRBD2 (5 bases). V was trimmed by 7 bases and J by 0 bases, leaving 9 bases between them. Looked up from germline, CDR1 is MNHNY and CDR2 is SVGAGI (reference sequence). The CDR3 has 14 residues. The CDR3 protein is CASKGGPNTGELFF. CDR3 in DNA: TGTGCCAGCAAAGGAGGCCCGAACACCGGGGAGCTGTTTTTT.

This chain connects TRBV19 to TRBJ1-1; no clear D gene. The germline V and J ends were trimmed by 6 bases and 0 bases, with 8 bases remaining between them. Germline-derived CDR1 and CDR2 are LNHDA and SQIVND (reference sequence). This CDR3 spans 13 amino acids. In DNA, the CDR3 is TGTGCCAGTAGCACCGTATTGAACACTGAAGCTTTCTTT. This sequence encodes CASSTVLNTEAFF.

The genes are TRBV28 and TRBJ1-3; D gene unclear. This CDR3 has 16 amino acids. Trimming cost V 6 bases and J 0 bases, with 15 bases left between them. Per germline, CDR1 MDHEN and CDR2 SYDVKM. The CDR3 coding sequence is TGTGCCAGCAGAGGTGGGGTTACTCCCTCTGGAAACACCATATATTTT. Its protein product is CASRGGVTPSGNTIYF.

This rearrangement joins TRBV19 to TRBJ2-3, with 9 nucleotides matching TRBD2. CDR1 LNHDA and CDR2 SQIVND come from the germline V gene (reference sequence). V lost 8 bases to trimming and J lost 0 bases; unmatched junction nucleotides: 9. There are 16 residues in the CDR3. CDR3 in amino acids: CASASSGEISTDTQYF. The CDR3 DNA reads TGTGCCAGTGCGTCTAGCGGGGAAATAAGCACAGATACGCAGTATTTT.

The rearrangement links TRBV7-9 to TRBJ1-5; 7 bases line up with TRBD1. V lost 4 bases and J lost 4; bases outside the gene matches: 1. CDR3 length equals 13 residues. CDR1 and CDR2 from the germline V gene are SEHNR and FQNEAQ (reference sequence). The CDR3, as DNA: TGTGCCAGCAGCTCAGGGGGGAATCAGCCCCAGCATTTT. As protein: CASSSGGNQPQHF.

This chain links TRBV7-6 with TRBJ2-5; possibly TRBD2 for D (6 bases). Germline-derived CDR1 and CDR2 are SGHVS and FNYEAQ. This CDR3 is built from 14 residues. The germline V and J ends were trimmed by 1 base and 5 bases, with 11 bases remaining between them. CDR3 sequence: CASSLVLEGETQYF. DNA of the CDR3: TGTGCCAGCAGCTTAGTTTTGGAGGGGGAGACCCAGTACTTC.

The chain joins TRBV21-1 to TRBJ2-1; the D call of TRBD1 is as the table states it, not checked on the DNA. TRBV21-1 is an annotated pseudogene. The length of the CDR3 is 14 residues. For the CDR3, the DNA is TGTGTCGGTCCCAGGGGAAAGGGGGACAATGAGCAGTTCTTC. Its translation is CVGPRGKGDNEQFF.

The CDR3 DNA reads TGCGCCAGCAGCTTGGTTGCAGGAAGCACAGATACGCAGTATTTT. Translated, it gives CASSLVAGSTDTQYF. This chain links TRBV5-1 with TRBJ2-3; unclear D gene. The V end lost 0 bases, the J end lost 0 bases, and 8 bases lay between the germline ends. Germline V CDR1 and CDR2: SGHRS, YFSETQ. The CDR3 loop spans 15 amino acids.

Worth noting for this clone: A junction end diverges from the germline sequence, so it may reflect a read error. The V call is TRBV6-4, the J call TRBJ2-3; 8 nucleotides match TRBD2. Germline lookup yields CDR1 MRHNA and CDR2 SNTAGT. The CDR3 length is 15 residues. This CDR3 is CAISAGLDPTDTQYF. DNA of the CDR3: TGTGCCATCAGTGCGGGACTAGACCCCACAGATACGCAGTATTTT.

This chain joins TRBV11-2 and TRBJ2-3; D gene uncertain. With 2 bases removed from V and 5 bases from J, the gap between germline ends came to 14 bases. The CDR3 runs to 15 residues. The germline V gene has CDR1 SGHAT and CDR2 FQNNGV. The CDR3: CASSLIVGSGDTQYF. DNA of the CDR3: TGTGCCAGCAGCTTAATTGTGGGCTCGGGAGATACGCAGTATTTT.

The chain carries TRBV6-1 and TRBJ2-3; D gene unclear. V lost 2 bases, J lost 5 bases, and 2 bases lay in between. Germline CDR1 is MNHNS and CDR2 is SASEGT. The CDR3 is made up of 11 amino acids. CDR3 sequence (DNA): TGTGCCAGCAGTGAATTAGATACGCAGTATTTT. This encodes CASSELDTQYF.

V gene TRBV5-1 combines with J gene TRBJ2-1, with D perhaps matching TRBD2 (7 bases). Germline V lookup: CDR1 SGHRS, CDR2 YFSETQ. This CDR3 region has 16 residues. V lost 0 bases to trimming and J lost 9 bases, with 19 bases between them. For the CDR3, the DNA is TGCGCCAGCAGCTTGGAGGTTGGCGGGGGCCTAAGTGAGCAGTTCTTC. Its protein product is CASSLEVGGGLSEQFF.

V gene TRBV19 combines with J gene TRBJ2-1; no definite D call. Germline V gives CDR1 LNHDA, CDR2 SQIVND (reference sequence). V was clipped by 1 base and J by 4 bases, with 14 bases between them. The CDR3 covers 16 residues. The CDR3 DNA reads TGTGCCAGTAGTATAGGTTCAGGCAACCTATACAATGAGCAGTTCTTC. Protein product: CASSIGSGNLYNEQFF.

The chain joins TRBV6-5 to TRBJ2-5, with 8 nucleotides matching TRBD1. The DNA end favors TRBJ2-7, so the J call may be wrong. The CDR3 is made up of 16 amino acids. CDR1 MNHEY and CDR2 SVGAGI come from the germline V gene. The CDR3 region has the DNA TGTGCCAGCAGTTACTCCGGACAGGGAGCCTCCTACGAGCAGTACTTC. Its translation: CASSYSGQGASYEQYF.

The V gene is TRBV6-1, the J gene TRBJ1-2, with D perhaps matching TRBD1 (6 bases). CDR3 length: 13 residues. The V gene's germline CDR1 is MNHNS and CDR2 SASEGT. Trimming took off 4 bases at V and 8 bases at J, with 14 bases between the two ends. CDR3 DNA: TGTGCCAGCAGTGTCTCAGGGGTTTCAGGCTACACCTTC. It is translated as CASSVSGVSGYTF.

The J gene is TRBJ1-5, the V gene TRBV19; 11 bases map to TRBD1. J gave up 7 bases and V 4 bases, and 18 bases lay outside the gene matches. Germline V gene data show CDR1 as LNHDA and CDR2 as SQIVND (reference sequence). This CDR3 region has 19 residues. CDR3 coding DNA: TGTGCCAGTAGTAGGACCGCTTTGGGGACAGGGGGTTTAGGGCAGCCCCAGCATTTT. This gives the protein CASSRTALGTGGLGQPQHF.

The chain has TRBV9 and TRBJ2-2; D is ambiguous. V lost 4 bases, J lost 5 bases, and 9 bases lay in between. The germline gives CDR1 SGDLS, CDR2 YYNGEE. The CDR3 has 13 residues. The CDR3 loop is CASSPPRTGELFF. In DNA form, the CDR3 reads TGTGCCAGCAGCCCCCCGAGGACCGGGGAGCTGTTTTTT.

This clone was observed a handful of times. This chain links TRBV19 with TRBJ1-1; D gene ambiguous. The CDR3 consists of 11 residues. Germline V gene sequence: CDR1 LNHDA, CDR2 SQIVND (reference sequence). The V gene lost 7 bases and the J gene lost 1 base, with 4 bases spanning the gap. The CDR3 DNA sequence: TGTGCCAGTATGGAGAACACTGAAGCTTTCTTT. It codes for CASMENTEAFF.

This clone was recorded a few times. The chain combines TRBV7-9 with TRBJ1-1; D is unclear. Per germline, CDR1 SEHNR and CDR2 FQNEAQ (reference sequence). This CDR3 has 12 residues. Trimming stripped 2 bases from V and 0 bases from J, with 1 base between. CDR3 region: CASSLLNTEAFF. Written as DNA, the CDR3 is TGTGCCAGCAGCTTACTGAACACTGAAGCTTTCTTT. The full variable domain, its missing parts supplied by reference TRBV7-9 and TRBJ1-1, is DTGVSQNPRHKITKRGQNVTFRCDPISEHNRLYWYRQTLGQGPEFLTYFQNEAQLEKSRLLSDRFSAERPKGSFSTLEIQRTEQGDSAMYLCASSLLNTEAFFGQGTRLTVV.

The genes are TRBV5-1 and TRBJ1-1; D gene unclear. Germline CDR1 and CDR2: SGHRS and YFSETQ. The V gene lost 0 bases and the J gene lost 5 bases, with 11 bases spanning the gap. The CDR3 loop spans 14 amino acids. The CDR3 DNA reads as TGCGCCAGCAGCTTGGATTTTAGGGCGACTGAAGCTTTCTTT. It codes for CASSLDFRATEAFF.

The V and J genes are TRBV11-2 and TRBJ1-1; 11 positions agree with TRBD1. J lost 4 bases, V lost 1 base, and 5 bases had no gene match. Looked up from germline, CDR1 is SGHAT and CDR2 is FQNNGV. The CDR3 is made up of 16 amino acids. The CDR3 bases are TGTGCCAGCAGCTTAGCTGGGACAGGGGGTTTCACTGAAGCTTTCTTT. Translating it yields CASSLAGTGGFTEAFF. Complete variable domain (other parts from reference TRBV11-2 and TRBJ1-1): EAGVAQSPRYKIIEKRQSVAFWCNPISGHATLYWYQQILGQGPKLLIQFQNNGVVDDSQLPKDRFSAERLKGVDSTLKIQPAKLEDSAVYLCASSLAGTGGFTEAFFGQGTRLTVV.

In regard to this clone: Its ends do not fully match the called genes, so a read error is possible. CDR3: CASSLETNFGYTF. The CDR3 DNA follows: TGTGCCAGCAGCTTAGAGACAAACTTTGGCTACACCTTC. V is TRBV7-2 and J is TRBJ1-2; D unclear. The CDR3 extends over 13 amino acids. Germline lookup yields CDR1 SGHTA and CDR2 FQGNSA. Using reference TRBV7-2 and TRBJ1-2 for the parts outside the CDR3, the full variable domain is GAGVSQSPSNKVTEKGKDVELRCDPISGHTALYWYRQSLGQGLEFLIYFQGNSAPDKSGLPSDRFSAERTGGSVSTLTIQRTQQEDSAVYLCASSLETNFGYTFGSGTRLTVV.

The chain is built from TRBV18 and TRBJ1-1; D gene unclear. This CDR3 is 16 amino acids long. The V end was cut by 3 bases, the J end by 0 bases, with 14 bases between. Germline V gene sequence: CDR1 KGHSH, CDR2 LQKENI. The CDR3: CASSPYTLSMNTEAFF. The DNA of the CDR3 is TGTGCCAGCTCACCGTATACACTGAGCATGAACACTGAAGCTTTCTTT.